This T cell receptor (beta chain) was identified in a study of shared clonotypes between healthy human individuals (dated by TCRdb to the early 2020s). General notes on the study: The cohort comprised two women and a few men aged 18 to 49 years. The study deeply sequenced blood TCR repertoires of several healthy adults to estimate repertoire size and the extent of clonotype sharing between individuals. For each donor, CD4 naive and CD4 memory were each given three plates, CD8 naive was given two plates, and CD8 memory was given one plate. To increase sequencing depth and limit assay-specific biases, different laboratories used diverse techniques to prepare libraries and sequence TCR repertoires. Each donor's leukapheresis produced roughly between roughly 0.85 and 10 billion PBMCs.

Findings and caveats that apply to the study as a whole: Pairwise subsampling led to the expectation that sequencing depth would affect the degree of clonotype sharing among donors. Across several donors, 5% to 6% of naive CD4, 3% to 3.5% of naive CD8, 2.3% of memory CD4, and approximately 0.42% of memory CD8 clonotypes were shared. The genetic and exposure-history diversity represented was limited by the small number of donors. Rarefaction of sorted-subset datasets indicated incomplete sequencing despite the large sequencing depth. Clonotypes shared by all four sorted-subset donors showed higher generation probabilities than non-shared clonotypes. Naive subsets generally had larger estimated clonotype richness than memory subsets. Only blood was sampled, and tissue TCR repertoires likely differ from those in blood.

The donors were healthy, HIV-negative adults with no recently reported acute infections or vaccinations. Every donor was a Caucasian adult residing in Nashville, Tennessee, USA. Magnetic negative selection was used to enrich CD4+ T cells, after which naive cells were positively selected on CD45RA and the negative fraction became the memory subset. Blood was obtained by leukapheresis, after which PBMCs were separated by Ficoll-Histopaque density gradient centrifugation and cryopreserved in liquid nitrogen vapor phase. Analytical flow cytometry was used to check the purity and quantity of every magnetically sorted T cell population. Each sorted fraction had its genomic DNA isolated and then quantified by UV absorbance on a Nanodrop 2000c. V lost 2 bases and J lost 2 bases; the stretch between them is 10 bases long. CDR1 and CDR2 were assigned from the germline V gene (reference sequence) as SGHNT and YYREEE. From its cysteine to its phenylalanine, the CDR3 spans 14 amino acids. Just CDR3 DNA is preserved here, 42 bases in frame from base 1.

TCR CDR3 regions were amplified from genomic DNA by multiplex PCR using the deep immunoSEQ assay. Genomic DNA extracted from each cell subset was distributed evenly over all wells of several immunoSEQ 96-well plates, and each plate served as one replicate. Each replicate PCR for sorted subsets received around 210 ng genomic DNA, equal to tens of thousands of T cell genomes. The purified libraries were quantified using a Qubit 3.0 fluorometer, sized with a Bioanalyzer 2100, and then quantified again using the KAPA Library Quantification kit. Every immunoSEQ 96-well plate was sequenced on a separate single-read 150-cycle Illumina NextSeq 550 flow cell. On the study's bioinformatics: Because the immunoSEQ output included only junctional sequences and no quality scores, the filtering could not be the same as the filtering used for full-length reads. Sequences were annotated with PyIR, a Python wrapper for IgBLAST v1.9, using IMGT germline references to assign V/J genes and CDR3. Reads were filtered out if the reads had weak V/J assignments (E-value above 1e-6), no CDR3, stop codons, out-of-frame junctions, or ambiguous translated residues. V3J clonotypes were defined by identical inferred V gene, J gene, and CDR3 amino acid sequence. The percentage overlap between two repertoires was calculated by dividing the number of shared unique clonotypes by the size of the smaller repertoire. Three approaches were used to assess repertoire richness: RTK rarefaction, the Chao1 estimator, and Recon v2.1 estimates of unobserved clonotypes. Generation probabilities for all TCRbeta clonotypes obtained by the gDNA method from a few donors were computed using OLGA. Drawn from immuneACCESS, this table holds only the in-frame rearrangements with V and J called that TCRdb kept. Clones are partly lost; checked studies trace under half to an unresolved V gene and leave the rest unexplained. V and J calls and clone size follow that table, whereas D and trimming were derived from the DNA. The sample yields over a million clones; under 80% were counted once. The ten most abundant clones make up around 1.5% of the sample.

As concerns this clone: Its antigen specificity is not known. The record has no base qualities; no much larger clone is one base away.

The V and J segments used are TRBV5-4 and TRBJ1-1, with TRBD1 perhaps the D gene, on 5 matching bases. This clonotype originated in a man between 18 and 35 years old in good health. Material: memory CD4+ T cells sorted from blood. The sample's cell subset or site, from its label and the paper: CD45RA-negative fraction. CDR3 sequence: CASSFQGPNTEAFF. The sequenced DNA: TGTGCCAGCAGCTTTCAGGGACCAAACACTGAAGCTTTCTTT. This CDR3, with the reference TRBV5-4 and TRBJ1-1 proteins standing in past its ends, gives the full variable domain ETGVTQSPTHLIKTRGQQVTLRCSSQSGHNTVSWYQQALGQGPQFIFQYYREEENGRGNFPPRFSGLQFPNYSSELNVNALELDDSALYLCASSFQGPNTEAFFGQGTRLTVV.